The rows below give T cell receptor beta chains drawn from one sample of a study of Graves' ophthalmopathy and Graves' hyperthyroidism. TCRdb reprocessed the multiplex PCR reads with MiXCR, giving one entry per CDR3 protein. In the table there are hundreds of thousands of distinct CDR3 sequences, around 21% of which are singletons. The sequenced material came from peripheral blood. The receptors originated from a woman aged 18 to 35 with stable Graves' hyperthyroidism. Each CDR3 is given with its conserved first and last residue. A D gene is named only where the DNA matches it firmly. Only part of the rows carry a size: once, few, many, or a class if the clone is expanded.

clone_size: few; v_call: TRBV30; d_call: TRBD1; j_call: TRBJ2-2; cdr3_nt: TGTGCCTGGAGTGTGGGACAGGGTGCCGGGGAGCTGTTTTTT; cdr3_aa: CAWSVGQGAGELFF
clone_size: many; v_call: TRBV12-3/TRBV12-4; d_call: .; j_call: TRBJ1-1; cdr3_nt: TGTGCCAGCAGTTTCTACACTGAAGCTTTCTTT; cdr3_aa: CASSFYTEAFF
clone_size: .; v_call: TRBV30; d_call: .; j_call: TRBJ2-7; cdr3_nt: TGTGCCTGGAGAGAAACAGGGTCCTACGAGCAGTACTTC; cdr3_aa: CAWRETGSYEQYF
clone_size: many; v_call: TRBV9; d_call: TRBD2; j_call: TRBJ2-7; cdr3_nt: TGTGCCAGCAGCGAAACGGGACTAGCTCACGAGCAGTACTTC; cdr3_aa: CASSETGLAHEQYF
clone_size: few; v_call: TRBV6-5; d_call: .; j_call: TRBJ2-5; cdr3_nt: TGTGCCAGCAGTTTAGGGTTTGGCGGGCAAGAGACCCAGTACTTC; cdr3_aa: CASSLGFGGQETQYF
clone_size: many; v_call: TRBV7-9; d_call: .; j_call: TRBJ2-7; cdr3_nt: TGTGCCAGCAGCAAGGGATTCTACGAGCAGTACTTC; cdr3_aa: CASSKGFYEQYF
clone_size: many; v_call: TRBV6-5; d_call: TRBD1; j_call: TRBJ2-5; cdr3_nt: TGTGCCAGCAGTACAGGGGGCGTTGAGACCCAGTACTTC; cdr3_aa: CASSTGGVETQYF
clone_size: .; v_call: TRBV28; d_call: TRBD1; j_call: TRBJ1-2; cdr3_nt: TGTGCCAGCAGCCGACAGGGGGGTATATATGGCTACACCTTC; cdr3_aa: CASSRQGGIYGYTF
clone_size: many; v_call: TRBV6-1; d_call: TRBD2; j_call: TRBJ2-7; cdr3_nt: TGTGCCAGCAGTGAAGGACTAGCGGGATTCCACGAGCAGTACTTC; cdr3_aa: CASSEGLAGFHEQYF
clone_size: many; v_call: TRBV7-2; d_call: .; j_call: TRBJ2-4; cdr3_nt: TGTGCCAGCAGCTTAGCACGTTGGGCCCGGCCGGGCATTCAGTACTTC; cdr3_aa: CASSLARWARPGIQYF
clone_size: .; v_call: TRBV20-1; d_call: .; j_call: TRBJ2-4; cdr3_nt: TGCAGTGCTAGGCTAACCGGGACCCGCCGGTACTTC; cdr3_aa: CSARLTGTRRYF
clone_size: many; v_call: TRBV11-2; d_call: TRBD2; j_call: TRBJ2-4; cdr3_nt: TGTGCCAGCAGCCTCACAGGGGGACTAGCGGGCCTAGCCAAAAACATTCAGTACTTC; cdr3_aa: CASSLTGGLAGLAKNIQYF
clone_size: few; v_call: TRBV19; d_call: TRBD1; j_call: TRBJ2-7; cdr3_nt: TGTGCCAGTAAAGGACAGGAGAGTGCCGAGCAGTACTTC; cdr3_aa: CASKGQESAEQYF
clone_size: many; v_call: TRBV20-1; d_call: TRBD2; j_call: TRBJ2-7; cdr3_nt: TGCAGTGCTCGCCTGCGGGAGTTTTCCTACGAGCAGTACTTC; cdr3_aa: CSARLREFSYEQYF
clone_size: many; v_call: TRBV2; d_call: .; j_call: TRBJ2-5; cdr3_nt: TGTGCCAGCAGTGAAGGCGCCAGGCGAGAGACCCAGTACTTC; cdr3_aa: CASSEGARRETQYF
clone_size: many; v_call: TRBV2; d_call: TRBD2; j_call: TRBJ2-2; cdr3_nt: TGTGCCAGCAGTCCCTTTGCGGGAGGGACCGGGGAGCTGTTTTTT; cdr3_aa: CASSPFAGGTGELFF
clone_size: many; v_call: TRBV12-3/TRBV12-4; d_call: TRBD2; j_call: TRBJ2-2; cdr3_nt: TGTGCCAGCAGACAGACCGGGACTAGGGCTTCCGGGGAGCTGTTTTTT; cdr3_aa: CASRQTGTRASGELFF
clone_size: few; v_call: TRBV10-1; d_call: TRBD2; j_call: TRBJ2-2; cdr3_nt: TGCGCCAGCAGTGATGCCGGACTAGCGCCTAACACCGGGGAGCTGTTTTTT; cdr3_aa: CASSDAGLAPNTGELFF
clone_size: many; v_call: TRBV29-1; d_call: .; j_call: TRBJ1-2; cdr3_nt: TGCAGCGAGTATAACCAACGGGACTTTCTTAACTATGGCTACACCTTC; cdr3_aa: CSEYNQRDFLNYGYTF
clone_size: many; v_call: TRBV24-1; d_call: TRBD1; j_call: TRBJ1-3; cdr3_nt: TGTGCCACCAGTGATCCGGGACAGGGAAATGGAAACACCATATATTTT; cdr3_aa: CATSDPGQGNGNTIYF
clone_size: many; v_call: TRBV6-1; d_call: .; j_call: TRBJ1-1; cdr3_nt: TGTGCCAGCAGCCACAACGGACCAGCGGCTGAAGCTTTCTTT; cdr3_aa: CASSHNGPAAEAFF
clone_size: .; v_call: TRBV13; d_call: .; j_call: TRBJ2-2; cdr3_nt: TGTGCCCACTCGCCCAGGCTAAACACCGGGGAGCTGTTTTTT; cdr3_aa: CAHSPRLNTGELFF
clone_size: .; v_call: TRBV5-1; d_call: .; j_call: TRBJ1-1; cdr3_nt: TGCGCCAGCAGCTTAAACCTATTGAACACTGAAGCTTTCTTT; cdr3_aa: CASSLNLLNTEAFF
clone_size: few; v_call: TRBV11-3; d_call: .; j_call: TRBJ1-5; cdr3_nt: TGTGCCAGCAGCTTAGGGGAAGGGGGACACAAGACCTATAGCAATCGGCCCCAGCATTTT; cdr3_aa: CASSLGEGGHKTYSNRPQHF
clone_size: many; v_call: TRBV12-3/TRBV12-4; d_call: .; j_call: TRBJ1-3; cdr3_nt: TGTGCCAGCAGTTCTCAGGGAACTGGAAACACCATATATTTT; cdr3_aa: CASSSQGTGNTIYF
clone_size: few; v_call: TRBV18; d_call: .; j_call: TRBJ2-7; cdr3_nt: TGTGCCAGCTCACCCAGGACAGTCGTTACCTACGAGCAGTACTTC; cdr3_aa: CASSPRTVVTYEQYF
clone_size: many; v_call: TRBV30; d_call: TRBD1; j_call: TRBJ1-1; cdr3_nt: TGTGCCTGGGGGGACAGTACTGAAGCTTTCTTT; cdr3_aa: CAWGDSTEAFF
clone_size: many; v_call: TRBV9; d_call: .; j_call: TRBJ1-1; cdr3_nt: TGTGCCAGCAGCGTAGCTTCACAGTTCATGAACACTGAAGCTTTCTTT; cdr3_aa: CASSVASQFMNTEAFF
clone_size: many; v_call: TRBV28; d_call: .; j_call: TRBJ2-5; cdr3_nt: TGTGCCAGCAGCTCTATACAGGGCCCCCAGTACTTC; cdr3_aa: CASSSIQGPQYF
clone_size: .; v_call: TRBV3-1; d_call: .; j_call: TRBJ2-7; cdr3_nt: TGTGCCAGCAGCCAAGACACAGCCTACGAGCAGTACTTC; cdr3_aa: CASSQDTAYEQYF
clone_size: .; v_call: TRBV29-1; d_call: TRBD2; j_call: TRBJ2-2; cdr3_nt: TGCAGCGTTGTATTTGGGGTAGCGGGAGATACCGGGGAGCTGTTTTTT; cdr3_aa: CSVVFGVAGDTGELFF
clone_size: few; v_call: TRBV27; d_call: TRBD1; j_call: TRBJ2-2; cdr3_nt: TGTGCCAGCAGTCCCACTCCCGGGACAGGGGGAACCGGGGAGCTGTTTTTT; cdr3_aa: CASSPTPGTGGTGELFF
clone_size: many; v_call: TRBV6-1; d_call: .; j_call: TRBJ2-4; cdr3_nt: TGTGCCAGCAGTGAATGGGGGCAGGAAAACATTCAGTACTTC; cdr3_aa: CASSEWGQENIQYF
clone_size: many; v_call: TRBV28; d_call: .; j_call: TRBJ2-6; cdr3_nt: TGTGCCAGCAGTTTATCTCTCAGGAGCTCTGGGGCCAACGTCCTGACTTTC; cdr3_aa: CASSLSLRSSGANVLTF
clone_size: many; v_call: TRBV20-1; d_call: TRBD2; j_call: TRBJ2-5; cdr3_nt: TGCAGTATACTTAGCGGGGATCAAGAGACCCAGTACTTC; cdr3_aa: CSILSGDQETQYF
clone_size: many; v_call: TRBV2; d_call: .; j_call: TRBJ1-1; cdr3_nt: TGTGCCAGCGAGGGAGAAGGGGTCACTGAAGCTTTCTTT; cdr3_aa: CASEGEGVTEAFF
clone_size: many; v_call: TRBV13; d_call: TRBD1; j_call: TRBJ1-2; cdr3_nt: TGTGCCAGCACGGGTTTCATCCTGAAAAAGGGGGCTTATGGCTACACCTTC; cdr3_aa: CASTGFILKKGAYGYTF
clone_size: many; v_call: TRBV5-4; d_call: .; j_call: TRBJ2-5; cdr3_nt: TGTGCCAGCAGCCCGGATTTCGTAGGGACCCAGTACTTC; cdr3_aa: CASSPDFVGTQYF
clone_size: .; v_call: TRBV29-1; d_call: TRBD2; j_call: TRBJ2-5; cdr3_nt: TGCAGCGTCCGGACTAGCACCCAAGAGACCCAGTACTTC; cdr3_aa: CSVRTSTQETQYF
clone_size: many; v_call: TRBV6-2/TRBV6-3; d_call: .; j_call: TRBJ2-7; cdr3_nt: TGTGCCAGCAGTACCGCCGGGACCCTCTACGAGCAGTACTTC; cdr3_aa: CASSTAGTLYEQYF
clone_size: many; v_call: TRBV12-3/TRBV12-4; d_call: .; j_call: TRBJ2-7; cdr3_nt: TGTGCCAGCAGTTTAGGCCAGACCTCCTACGAGCAGTACTTC; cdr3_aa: CASSLGQTSYEQYF
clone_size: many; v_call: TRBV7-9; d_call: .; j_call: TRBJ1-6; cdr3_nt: TGTGCCAGCAGCTTTGGCGGAGACGGGAATTCACCCCTCCACTTT; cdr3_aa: CASSFGGDGNSPLHF